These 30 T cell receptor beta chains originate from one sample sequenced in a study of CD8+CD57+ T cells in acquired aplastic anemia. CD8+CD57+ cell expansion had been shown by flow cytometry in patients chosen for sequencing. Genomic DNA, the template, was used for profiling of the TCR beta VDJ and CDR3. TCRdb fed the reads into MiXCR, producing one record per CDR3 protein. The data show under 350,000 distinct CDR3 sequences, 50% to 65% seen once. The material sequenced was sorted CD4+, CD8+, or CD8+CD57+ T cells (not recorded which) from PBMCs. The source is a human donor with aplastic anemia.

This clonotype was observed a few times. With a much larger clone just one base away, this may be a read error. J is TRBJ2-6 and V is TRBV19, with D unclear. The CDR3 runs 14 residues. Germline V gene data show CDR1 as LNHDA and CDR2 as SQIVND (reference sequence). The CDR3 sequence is CVSSRASGANVLTF. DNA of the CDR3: TGTGTCAGTAGTCGGGCCTCTGGGGCCAACGTCCTGACTTTC.

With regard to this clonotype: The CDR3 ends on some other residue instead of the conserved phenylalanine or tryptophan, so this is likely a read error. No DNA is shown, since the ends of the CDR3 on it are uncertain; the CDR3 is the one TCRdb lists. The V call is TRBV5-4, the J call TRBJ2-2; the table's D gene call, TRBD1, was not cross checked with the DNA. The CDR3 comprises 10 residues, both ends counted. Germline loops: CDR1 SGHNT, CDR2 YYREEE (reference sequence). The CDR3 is CASSLSTGTG.

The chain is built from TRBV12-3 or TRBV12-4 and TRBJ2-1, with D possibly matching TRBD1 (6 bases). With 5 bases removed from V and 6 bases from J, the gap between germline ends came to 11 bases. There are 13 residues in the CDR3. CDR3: CASSPDSGNEQFF. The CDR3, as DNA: TGTGCCAGCAGTCCGGACAGTGGCAATGAGCAGTTCTTC.

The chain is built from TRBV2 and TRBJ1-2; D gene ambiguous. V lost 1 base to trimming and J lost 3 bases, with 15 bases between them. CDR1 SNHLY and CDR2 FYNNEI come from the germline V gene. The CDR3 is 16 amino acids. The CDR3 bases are TGTGCCAGCAGTGAAGGGGTAGGTAGGAGCGACTATGGCTACACCTTC. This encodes CASSEGVGRSDYGYTF.

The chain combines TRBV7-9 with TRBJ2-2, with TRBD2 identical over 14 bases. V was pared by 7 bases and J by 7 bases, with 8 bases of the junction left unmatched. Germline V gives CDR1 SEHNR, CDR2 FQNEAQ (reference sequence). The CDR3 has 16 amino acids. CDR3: CASNSGTSGGGGELFF. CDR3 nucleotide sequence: TGTGCCAGCAACTCCGGGACTAGCGGGGGTGGCGGGGAGCTGTTTTTT.

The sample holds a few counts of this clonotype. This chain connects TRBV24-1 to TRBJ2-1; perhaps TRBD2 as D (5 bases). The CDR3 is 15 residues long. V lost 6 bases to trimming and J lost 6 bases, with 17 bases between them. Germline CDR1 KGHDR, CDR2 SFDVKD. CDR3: CATSPSGVTPNEQFF. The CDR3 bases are TGTGCCACCAGTCCCTCCGGGGTGACACCCAATGAGCAGTTCTTC.

Here the CDR3 reads CSARVPAHGELFF. CDR3 nucleotides: TGCAGTGCTAGAGTTCCCGCACACGGGGAGCTGTTTTTT. The chain uses TRBV20-1 and TRBJ2-2; D remains unclear. Trimming took 1 base from V and 7 from J, leaving 10 bases between them. Germline V gives CDR1 DFQATT, CDR2 SNEGSKA (reference sequence). The CDR3 has 13 residues.

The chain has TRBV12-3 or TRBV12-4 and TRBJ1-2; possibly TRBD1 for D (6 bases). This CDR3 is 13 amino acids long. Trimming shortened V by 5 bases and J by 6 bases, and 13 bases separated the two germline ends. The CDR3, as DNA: TGTGCCAGCAGTCCCAGGGGACGTGATGGCTACACCTTC. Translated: CASSPRGRDGYTF.

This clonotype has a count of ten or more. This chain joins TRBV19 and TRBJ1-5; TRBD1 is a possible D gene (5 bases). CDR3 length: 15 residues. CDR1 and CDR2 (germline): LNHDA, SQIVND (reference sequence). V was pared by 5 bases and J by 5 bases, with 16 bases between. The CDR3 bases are TGTGCCAGTAGTGCCAGGGTCCTGGTTGATCAGCCCCAGCATTTT. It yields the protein CASSARVLVDQPQHF.

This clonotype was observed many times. The CDR3 sequence: CASSLFEGASNSPLHF. The CDR3 DNA sequence: TGTGCCAGCAGCTTGTTCGAGGGGGCGTCTAATTCACCCCTCCACTTT. The V call is TRBV5-5, the J call TRBJ1-6, with 7 bases identical to TRBD1. J was trimmed by 6 bases and V by 1 base; bases with no gene match: 7. The CDR3 runs 16 residues. Germline lookup yields CDR1 SGHKS and CDR2 YYEKEE (reference sequence).

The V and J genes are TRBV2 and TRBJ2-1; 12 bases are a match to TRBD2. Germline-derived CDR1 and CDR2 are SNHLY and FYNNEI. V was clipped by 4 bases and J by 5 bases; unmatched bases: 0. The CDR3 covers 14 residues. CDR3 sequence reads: CASSGTSGDNEQFF. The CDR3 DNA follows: TGTGCCAGCAGTGGGACTAGCGGGGACAATGAGCAGTTCTTC. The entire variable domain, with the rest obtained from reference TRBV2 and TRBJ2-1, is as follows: EPEVTQTPSHQVTQMGQEVILRCVPISNHLYFYWYRQILGQKVEFLVSFYNNEISEKSEIFDDQFSVERPDGSNFTLKIRSTKLEDSAMYFCASSGTSGDNEQFFGPGTRLTVL.

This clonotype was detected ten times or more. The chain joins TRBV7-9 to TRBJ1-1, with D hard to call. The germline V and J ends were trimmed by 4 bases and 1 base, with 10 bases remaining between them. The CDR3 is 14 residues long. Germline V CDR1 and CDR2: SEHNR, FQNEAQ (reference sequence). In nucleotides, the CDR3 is TGTGCCAGCAGCTCGTGGGCTGAGAACACTGAAGCTTTCTTT. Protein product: CASSSWAENTEAFF.

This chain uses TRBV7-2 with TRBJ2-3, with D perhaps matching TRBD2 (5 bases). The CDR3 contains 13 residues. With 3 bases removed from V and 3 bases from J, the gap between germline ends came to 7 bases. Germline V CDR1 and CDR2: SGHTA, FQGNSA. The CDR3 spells CASSFTRTDTQYF. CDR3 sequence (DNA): TGTGCCAGCAGCTTTACTAGGACAGATACGCAGTATTTT. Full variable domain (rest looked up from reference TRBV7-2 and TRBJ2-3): GAGVSQSPSNKVTEKGKDVELRCDPISGHTALYWYRQSLGQGLEFLIYFQGNSAPDKSGLPSDRFSAERTGGSVSTLTIQRTQQEDSAVYLCASSFTRTDTQYFGPGTRLTVL.

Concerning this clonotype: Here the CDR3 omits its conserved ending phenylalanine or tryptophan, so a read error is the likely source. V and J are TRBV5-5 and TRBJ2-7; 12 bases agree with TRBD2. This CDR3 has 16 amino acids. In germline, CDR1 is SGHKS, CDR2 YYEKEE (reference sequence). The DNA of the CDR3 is TGTACCAGCAGTCGCGGACTAGCGGGGTCGCTATACGAGCAGTACCTC. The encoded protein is CTSSRGLAGSLYEQYL.

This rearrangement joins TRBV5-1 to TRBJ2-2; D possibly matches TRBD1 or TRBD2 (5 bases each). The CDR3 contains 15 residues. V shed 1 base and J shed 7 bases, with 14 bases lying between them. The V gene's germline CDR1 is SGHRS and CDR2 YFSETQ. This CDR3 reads CASSLFELGGGELFF. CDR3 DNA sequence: TGCGCCAGCAGCTTGTTCGAACTTGGGGGCGGGGAGCTGTTTTTT.

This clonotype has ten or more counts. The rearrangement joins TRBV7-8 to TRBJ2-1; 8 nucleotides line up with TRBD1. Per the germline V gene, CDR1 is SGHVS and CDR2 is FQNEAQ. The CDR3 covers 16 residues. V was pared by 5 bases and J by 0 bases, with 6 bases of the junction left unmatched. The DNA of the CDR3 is TGTGCCAGCAGCCCCCGACAGGGGAGCTCCTACAATGAGCAGTTCTTC. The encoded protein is CASSPRQGSSYNEQFF. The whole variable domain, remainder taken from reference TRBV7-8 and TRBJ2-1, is GAGVSQSPRYKVAKRGQDVALRCDPISGHVSLFWYQQALGQGPEFLTYFQNEAQLDKSGLPSDRFFAERPEGSVSTLKIQRTQQEDSAVYLCASSPRQGSSYNEQFFGPGTRLTVL.

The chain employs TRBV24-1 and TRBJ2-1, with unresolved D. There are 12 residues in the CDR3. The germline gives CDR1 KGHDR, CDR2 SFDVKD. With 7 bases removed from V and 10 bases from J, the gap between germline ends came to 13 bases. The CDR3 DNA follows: TGTGCCACCAGCCGCACTTCGTGGGAGCAGTTCTTC. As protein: CATSRTSWEQFF.

The CDR3 DNA reads as TGTGCCAGTAGAAAAGGAGGGGGGAACACTGAAGCTTTCTTT. Its protein product is CASRKGGGNTEAFF. V usage is TRBV19 and J usage is TRBJ1-1, with D possibly matching TRBD1 (6 bases). CDR1 is LNHDA, CDR2 SQIVND, per germline (reference sequence). This CDR3 spans 14 amino acids. Trimming shortened V by 6 bases and J by 1 base, and 12 bases separated the two germline ends.

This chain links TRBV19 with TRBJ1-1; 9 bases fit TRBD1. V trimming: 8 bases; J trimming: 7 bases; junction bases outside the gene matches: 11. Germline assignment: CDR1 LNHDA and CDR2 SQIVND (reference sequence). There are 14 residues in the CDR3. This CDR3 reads CASDPGTGPNEAFF. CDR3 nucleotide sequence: TGTGCCAGTGATCCGGGGACAGGGCCAAATGAAGCTTTCTTT.

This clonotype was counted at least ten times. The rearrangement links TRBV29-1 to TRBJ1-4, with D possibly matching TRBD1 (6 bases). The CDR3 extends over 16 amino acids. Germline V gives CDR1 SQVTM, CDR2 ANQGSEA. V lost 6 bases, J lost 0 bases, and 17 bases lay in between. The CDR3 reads CSVKGGALATNEKLFF. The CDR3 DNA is TGCAGCGTAAAAGGGGGGGCACTGGCAACTAATGAAAAACTGTTTTTT. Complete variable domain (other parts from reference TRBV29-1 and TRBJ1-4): SAVISQKPSRDICQRGTSLTIQCQVDSQVTMMFWYRQQPGQSLTLIATANQGSEATYESGFVIDKFPISRPNLTFSTLTVSNMSPEDSSIYLCSVKGGALATNEKLFFGSGTQLSVL.

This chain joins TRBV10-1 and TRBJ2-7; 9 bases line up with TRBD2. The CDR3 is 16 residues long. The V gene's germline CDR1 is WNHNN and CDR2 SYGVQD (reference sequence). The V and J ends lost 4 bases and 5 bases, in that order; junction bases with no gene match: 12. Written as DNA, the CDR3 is TGCGCCAGCAGTGGAAATAGCGGGAGCTTAGTCAACGAGCAGTACTTC. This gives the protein CASSGNSGSLVNEQYF.

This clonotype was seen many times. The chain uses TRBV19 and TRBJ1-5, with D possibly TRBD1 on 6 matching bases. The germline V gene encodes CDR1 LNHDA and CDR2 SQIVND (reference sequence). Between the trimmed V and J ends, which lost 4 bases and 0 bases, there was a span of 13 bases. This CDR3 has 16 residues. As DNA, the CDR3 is TGTGCCAGTAGTAGTTACAGGGAGTATAGCAATCAGCCCCAGCATTTT. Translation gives CASSSYREYSNQPQHF. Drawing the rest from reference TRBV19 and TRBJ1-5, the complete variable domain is DGGITQSPKYLFRKEGQNVTLSCEQNLNHDAMYWYRQDPGQGLRLIYYSQIVNDFQKGDIAEGYSVSREKKESFPLTVTSAQKNPTAFYLCASSSYREYSNQPQHFGDGTRLSIL.

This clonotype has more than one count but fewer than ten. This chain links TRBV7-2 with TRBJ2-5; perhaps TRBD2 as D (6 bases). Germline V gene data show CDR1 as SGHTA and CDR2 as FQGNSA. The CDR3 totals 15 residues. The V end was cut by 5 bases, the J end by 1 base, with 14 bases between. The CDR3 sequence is CASSAGNTIQETQYF. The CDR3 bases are TGTGCCAGCAGCGCGGGGAACACCATCCAAGAGACCCAGTACTTC.

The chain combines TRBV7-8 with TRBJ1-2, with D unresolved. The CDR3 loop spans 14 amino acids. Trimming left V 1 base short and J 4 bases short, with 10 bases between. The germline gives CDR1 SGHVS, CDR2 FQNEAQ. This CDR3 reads CASSLEVGIYGYTF. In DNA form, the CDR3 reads TGTGCCAGCAGCTTAGAAGTAGGGATCTATGGCTACACCTTC.

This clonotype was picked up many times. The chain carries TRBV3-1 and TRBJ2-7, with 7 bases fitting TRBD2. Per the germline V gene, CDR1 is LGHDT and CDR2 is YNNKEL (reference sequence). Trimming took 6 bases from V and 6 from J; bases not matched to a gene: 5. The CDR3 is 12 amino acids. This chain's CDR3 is CASRGGDREQYF. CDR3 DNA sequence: TGTGCCAGCAGGGGGGGGGATCGCGAGCAGTACTTC.

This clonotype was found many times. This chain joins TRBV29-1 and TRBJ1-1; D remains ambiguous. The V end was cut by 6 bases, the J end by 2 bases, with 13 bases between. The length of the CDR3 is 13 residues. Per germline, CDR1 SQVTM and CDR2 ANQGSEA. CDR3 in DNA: TGCAGCGTCCGAAGGGCCATCAACACTGAAGCTTTCTTT. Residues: CSVRRAINTEAFF.

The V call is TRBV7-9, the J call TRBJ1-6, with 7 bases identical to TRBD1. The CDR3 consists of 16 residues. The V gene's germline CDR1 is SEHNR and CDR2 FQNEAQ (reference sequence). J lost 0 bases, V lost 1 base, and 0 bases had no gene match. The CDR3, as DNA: TGTGCCAGCAGCTTAGGACAGGGCTCCTATAATTCACCCCTCCACTTT. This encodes CASSLGQGSYNSPLHF. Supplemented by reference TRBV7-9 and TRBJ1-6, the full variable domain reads DTGVSQNPRHKITKRGQNVTFRCDPISEHNRLYWYRQTLGQGPEFLTYFQNEAQLEKSRLLSDRFSAERPKGSFSTLEIQRTEQGDSAMYLCASSLGQGSYNSPLHFGNGTRLTVT.

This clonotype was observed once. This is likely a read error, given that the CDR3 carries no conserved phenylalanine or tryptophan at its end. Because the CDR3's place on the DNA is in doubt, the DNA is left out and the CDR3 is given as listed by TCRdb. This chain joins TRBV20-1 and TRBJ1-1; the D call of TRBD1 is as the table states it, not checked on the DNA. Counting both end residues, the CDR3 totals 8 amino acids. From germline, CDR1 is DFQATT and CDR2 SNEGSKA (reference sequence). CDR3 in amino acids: CSARGQDR.

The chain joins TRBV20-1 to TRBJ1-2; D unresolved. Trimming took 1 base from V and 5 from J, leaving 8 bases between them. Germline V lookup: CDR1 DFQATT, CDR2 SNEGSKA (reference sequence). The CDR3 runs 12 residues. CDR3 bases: TGCAGTGCTAGAGGTTCGGGGTATGGCTACACCTTC. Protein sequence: CSARGSGYGYTF.

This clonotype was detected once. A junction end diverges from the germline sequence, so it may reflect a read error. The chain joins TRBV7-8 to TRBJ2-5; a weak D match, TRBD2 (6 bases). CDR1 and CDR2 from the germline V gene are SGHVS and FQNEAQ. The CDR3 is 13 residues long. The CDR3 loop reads CASSLGSRETKYF. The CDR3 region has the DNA TGTGCCAGCAGCTTGGGGTCACGGGAGACCAAGTACTTT.